These 20 T cell receptor beta chains were all obtained from the same sample, sequenced in a study of T-cell memory formation after mild COVID-19. TCRdb re-analysed the 5' RACE reads in MiXCR, keeping a single row per CDR3 protein. The table records more than 250,000 distinct CDR3 sequences, roughly 17% of them present only once. Sequencing was done on a sample of PBMCs or a T cell subset sorted from them (not recorded which). The receptors were gathered from a man aged 18 to 30 who had mild COVID-19 (a few samples of this study predate the infection). Cell type and time point are not known.

This clonotype was seen at least ten times. The V call is TRBV7-2, the J call TRBJ2-6; no clear D. The CDR3 sequence is 14 residues long. V was pared by 6 bases and J by 0 bases, with 6 bases between. Per germline, CDR1 SGHTA and CDR2 FQGNSA. Written as DNA, the CDR3 is TGTGCCAGCAGGCAAAACTCTGGGGCCAACGTCCTGACTTTC. Translated, it gives CASRQNSGANVLTF. Supplemented by reference TRBV7-2 and TRBJ2-6, the full variable domain reads GAGVSQSPSNKVTEKGKDVELRCDPISGHTALYWYRQSLGQGLEFLIYFQGNSAPDKSGLPSDRFSAERTGGSVSTLTIQRTQQEDSAVYLCASRQNSGANVLTFGAGSRLTVL.

This clonotype was seen more than once but under ten times. The J gene is TRBJ2-1, the V gene TRBV7-2, with a weak D call TRBD2 (5 bases). Germline-derived CDR1 and CDR2 are SGHTA and FQGNSA. This CDR3 has 14 amino acids. V was cut by 3 bases and J by 8 bases, with 14 bases left in between. This CDR3 is CASSFTPGGYEQFF. CDR3 coding DNA: TGTGCCAGCAGCTTTACTCCCGGAGGTTATGAGCAGTTCTTC.

This clonotype has more than one count but fewer than ten. The CDR3 sequence: CASSPLLAGNYNEQFF. As DNA, the CDR3 is TGTGCCAGCTCACCACTGCTAGCGGGGAATTACAATGAGCAGTTCTTC. The rearrangement uses TRBV18 and TRBJ2-1, with 9 bases aligning to TRBD2. The CDR3 spans 16 residues. Looked up from germline, CDR1 is KGHSH and CDR2 is LQKENI. J lost 4 bases, V lost 1 base, and 5 bases had no gene match.

Note on this clonotype: At one end the junction does not follow the germline gene, possibly because of a read error. The rearrangement joins TRBV19 to TRBJ1-5; 9 bases are shared with TRBD1. CDR3 length equals 17 residues. Germline V CDR1 and CDR2: LNHDA, SQIVND (reference sequence). This CDR3 is CASGIHTGGNGNQPQHF. The CDR3 region has the DNA TGTGCCAGTGGTATCCATACAGGGGGCAACGGCAATCAGCCCCAGCATTTT.

This clonotype was seen more than once but under ten times. The genes are TRBV11-2 and TRBJ2-2; no clear D gene. V was shortened by 2 bases and J by 2 bases, with 9 bases between the two germline ends. From germline, CDR1 is SGHAT and CDR2 FQNNGV. The CDR3 totals 15 residues. This chain's CDR3 is CASSLTPINTGELFF. The CDR3 nucleotides read TGTGCCAGCAGCTTAACCCCGATTAACACCGGGGAGCTGTTTTTT.

In DNA, the CDR3 is TGTGCCACAAGAACCGAGGGGCAGCCCCAGCATTTT. Protein sequence: CATRTEGQPQHF. The chain has TRBV10-3 and TRBJ1-5; D might be TRBD1 (5 bases). V was clipped by 10 bases and J by 7 bases, with 14 bases between them. Germline-derived CDR1 and CDR2 are ENHRY and SYGVKD. There are 12 residues in the CDR3.

J is TRBJ1-1 and V is TRBV5-1; D gene uncertain. CDR1 is SGHRS and CDR2 is YFSETQ in the germline V gene. With 4 bases removed from V and 5 bases from J, the gap between germline ends came to 15 bases. This CDR3 spans 14 amino acids. The CDR3 coding sequence is TGCGCCAGCAGCCACCACGGGCAGAATACTGAAGCTTTCTTT. Protein product: CASSHHGQNTEAFF.

In this sample, this clonotype turned up a few times. This rearrangement joins TRBV29-1 to TRBJ1-5; D is perhaps TRBD1 (6 bases). This CDR3 comprises 13 residues. Trimming cost V 1 base and J 4 bases, with 8 bases left between them. CDR1 SQVTM and CDR2 ANQGSEA come from the germline V gene. Here the CDR3 reads CSVEGTENQPQHF. DNA of the CDR3: TGCAGCGTTGAAGGGACAGAGAATCAGCCCCAGCATTTT.

The V gene is TRBV12-3 or TRBV12-4, the J gene TRBJ2-7; 8 bases are a match to TRBD2. V was pared by 5 bases and J by 2 bases, with 5 bases of the junction left unmatched. The CDR3 runs 14 residues. The CDR3 loop reads CASSRPGGAYEQYF. The CDR3, as DNA: TGTGCCAGCAGTCGCCCGGGGGGGGCCTACGAGCAGTACTTC.

Only a few counts were recorded for this clonotype. The chain recombines TRBV12-3 or TRBV12-4 with TRBJ2-1; the D gene is possibly TRBD1 (6 bases). This CDR3 contains 16 residues. V lost 5 bases to trimming and J lost 5 bases, with 19 bases between them. CDR3 in DNA: TGTGCCAGCAGTCTTGCGGGTGGGGGCCGGAACAATGAGCAGTTCTTC. It translates to CASSLAGGGRNNEQFF.

This clonotype was seen many times. J is TRBJ2-1 and V is TRBV7-2; D remains unclear. This CDR3 comprises 15 residues. Trimming removed 2 bases at V and 13 bases at J, with 21 bases between. The germline gives CDR1 SGHTA, CDR2 FQGNSA. The CDR3 protein is CASSLSAADVGTQFF. The CDR3 DNA reads as TGTGCCAGCAGCTTATCTGCGGCGGACGTGGGAACTCAGTTCTTC.

The chain joins TRBV2 to TRBJ2-6, with TRBD2 as a possible D gene (5 bases). The CDR3 sequence is 18 residues long. The germline V gene encodes CDR1 SNHLY and CDR2 FYNNEI. V lost 6 bases, J lost 0 bases, and 18 bases lay in between. CDR3 amino acids: CASSSRRQPSSGANVLTF. The CDR3 DNA sequence: TGTGCCAGCAGCTCCCGGAGGCAGCCGAGCTCTGGGGCCAACGTCCTGACTTTC.

The V and J genes are TRBV4-1 and TRBJ1-2, with 8 bases matching TRBD1. After removal of 6 bases from V and 7 bases from J, the junction contained 4 bases not matched to a gene. CDR3 length: 12 amino acids. Germline V gene lookup returns CDR1 MGHRA and CDR2 YSYEKL. The CDR3 DNA follows: TGCGCCAGCAGTAACAGGGGGTTTGGCTACACCTTC. Translated, it gives CASSNRGFGYTF.

This clonotype was observed a handful of times. V usage is TRBV4-1 and J usage is TRBJ2-2, with D tentatively TRBD1 (5 bases). Germline lookup yields CDR1 MGHRA and CDR2 YSYEKL. This CDR3 has 14 amino acids. Trimming removed 1 base at V and 7 bases at J, with 10 bases between. DNA of the CDR3: TGCGCCAGCAGCCAAGTGGGGCATGGCGGGGAGCTGTTTTTT. Amino acids: CASSQVGHGGELFF.

This clonotype was seen a few times. V gene TRBV28 combines with J gene TRBJ2-1; 12 nucleotides match TRBD2. The CDR3 length is 16 residues. With V trimmed by 4 bases and J by 1 base, 2 bases remained unmatched. Germline V lookup: CDR1 MDHEN, CDR2 SYDVKM. DNA for the CDR3: TGTGCCAGCAGTTCCCTAGCGGGGGGGTCCTACAATGAGCAGTTCTTC. Its protein product is CASSSLAGGSYNEQFF. The whole variable domain, remainder taken from reference TRBV28 and TRBJ2-1, is DVKVTQSSRYLVKRTGEKVFLECVQDMDHENMFWYRQDPGLGLRLIYFSYDVKMKEKGDIPEGYSVSREKKERFSLILESASTNQTSMYLCASSSLAGGSYNEQFFGPGTRLTVL.

This clonotype was counted only a few times. At one boundary the junction diverges from the germline segment, which might be a read error. V and J are TRBV7-7 and TRBJ2-2, with 7 bases lining up with TRBD2. The CDR3 runs 17 residues. CDR1 is SSHAT and CDR2 is FNYEAQ in the germline V gene (reference sequence). The CDR3 nucleotides are TGTGCTAGCAGTTTCGGACTACGGGCTAGCGGTACCGGGGAGCTGTTTTTT. Translated, it gives CASSFGLRASGTGELFF.

This clonotype was seen a few times. The rearrangement links TRBV7-9 to TRBJ2-3; D possibly corresponds to TRBD1 (5 bases). Deletions cut 11 bases from V and 5 bases from J, with 17 bases between. Germline loops: CDR1 SEHNR, CDR2 FQNEAQ (reference sequence). CDR3 length: 13 residues. CDR3 sequence: CAQDPGLGDTQYF. In DNA, the CDR3 is TGTGCCCAAGATCCAGGGTTGGGAGATACGCAGTATTTT.

The genes are TRBV7-7 and TRBJ2-3; tentatively, D is TRBD1 (6 bases). The CDR3 length is 13 residues. The V and J ends lost 7 bases and 6 bases respectively, with 14 bases between them. Germline-derived CDR1 and CDR2 are SSHAT and FNYEAQ (reference sequence). DNA of the CDR3: TGTGCCAGCACCACAGGGTATGCGGATACGCAGTATTTT. Translating gives CASTTGYADTQYF.

There are a few counts of this clonotype. The chain couples TRBV7-9 to TRBJ2-6; D possibly corresponds to TRBD1 (7 bases). The germline V and J ends were trimmed by 4 bases and 4 bases, with 11 bases remaining between them. The CDR3 loop spans 15 amino acids. Germline V gives CDR1 SEHNR, CDR2 FQNEAQ (reference sequence). The CDR3, as DNA: TGTGCCAGCAGCTCCCAGGGGGGAGGGGCCAACGTCCTGACTTTC. It translates to CASSSQGGGANVLTF.

The sample holds a few counts of this clonotype. The CDR3 loop reads CASSVGSGTYEQYF. CDR3 sequence (DNA): TGTGCCAGCAGCGTGGGGTCTGGGACCTACGAGCAGTACTTC. The V gene is TRBV9, the J gene TRBJ2-7; unclear D gene. V was shortened by 2 bases and J by 2 bases, with 11 bases between the two germline ends. Germline CDR1 SGDLS, CDR2 YYNGEE. This CDR3 region has 14 residues.